A single T cell receptor beta chain is shown here with its context. The sample comes from a study of control samples from healthy donors and cancer patients. The CDR3 runs 14 residues. Per germline, CDR1 SGHVS and CDR2 FNYEAQ. Trimming pared 2 bases from V and 4 bases from J, leaving 12 bases between. Data came from immunoSEQ multiplex PCR; TCRdb stores just in-frame clones and leaves some out. The sample has about 150,000 clones; about 94% are singletons. Sequencing was done on a sample of blood. This TCR derives from a woman aged 40 to 55 in good health. The chain carries TRBV7-6 and TRBJ2-7, with D hard to call. The CDR3 DNA reads TGTGCCAGCAGCTTAAAACGCGGTGCTTACGAGCAGTACTTC. Its translation is CASSLKRGAYEQYF.